Below, 30 T cell receptor beta chains from the same sample are listed, as sequenced in a study of shared clonotypes between healthy human individuals. The method was immunoSEQ multiplex PCR; TCRdb's version includes in-frame clones alone and lacks a portion of them. The sample includes roughly 1,600,000 clones, approximately 98.5% of them seen just once. Sequences were obtained from naive CD4+ T cells sorted from blood. Subset defined: CD45RA+ positively selected. The receptors were gathered from a man aged 30 to 45 in good health.

This rearrangement joins TRBV5-1 to TRBJ1-1; D unclear. Between the trimmed V and J ends, which lost 0 bases and 5 bases, there was a span of 8 bases. The length of the CDR3 is 13 residues. Germline-derived CDR1 and CDR2 are SGHRS and YFSETQ. The chain's CDR3 is CASSLDSVTEAFF. CDR3 coding DNA: TGCGCCAGCAGCTTGGACTCCGTGACTGAAGCTTTCTTT.

The chain uses TRBV10-3 and TRBJ2-5, with 9 bases fitting TRBD1. The CDR3 contains 15 residues. The germline V gene has CDR1 ENHRY and CDR2 SYGVKD. J was trimmed by 5 bases and V by 3 bases; bases with no gene match: 7. The DNA of the CDR3 is TGTGCCATCAGTGACCGGGACAGGGTAGATGAGACCCAGTACTTC. This codes for CAISDRDRVDETQYF.

This clone was seen a single time. Within the sample, other DNA sequences also encode this same CDR3. The rearrangement links TRBV5-1 to TRBJ2-2; no firm D call. V dropped 5 bases and J dropped 2 bases, with 1 base sitting between them. Looked up from germline, CDR1 is SGHRS and CDR2 is YFSETQ. The CDR3 runs to 11 residues. The CDR3 DNA reads as TGCGCCAGCAGTAACACCGGGGAGCTGTTTTTT. Amino acids: CASSNTGELFF.

DNA for the CDR3: TGTGCCAGCAGCCGACTTGAAGAGACCCAGTACTTC. Encoded protein: CASSRLEETQYF. The chain uses TRBV11-2 and TRBJ2-5; the D is unclear. The V end was cut by 5 bases, the J end by 3 bases, with 7 bases between. The CDR3 has 12 amino acids. Germline V lookup: CDR1 SGHAT, CDR2 FQNNGV.

The V gene is TRBV5-6, the J gene TRBJ2-7; D unresolved. The CDR3 is made up of 13 amino acids. The germline CDR1 and CDR2 sequences are SGHDT and YYEEEE. V shed 6 bases and J shed 2 bases, with 12 bases lying between them. The CDR3 bases are TGTGCCAGCAACCGCCGAACAGCCTACGAGCAGTACTTC. This gives the protein CASNRRTAYEQYF.

The J gene is TRBJ1-1, the V gene TRBV6-1, with D possibly TRBD1 on 5 matching bases. Trimming shortened V by 4 bases and J by 4 bases, and 16 bases separated the two germline ends. There are 15 residues in the CDR3. CDR1 MNHNS and CDR2 SASEGT come from the germline V gene. The CDR3 DNA reads TGTGCCAGCAGTGCCCATTTCCAGGGCGTCACTGAAGCTTTCTTT. Translation gives CASSAHFQGVTEAFF.

V gene TRBV5-1 combines with J gene TRBJ2-5, with D uncertain. Germline CDR1 is SGHRS and CDR2 is YFSETQ. The CDR3 has 14 amino acids. Trimming shortened V by 2 bases and J by 3 bases, and 11 bases separated the two germline ends. This chain's CDR3 is CASSFEGRKETQYF. The CDR3 DNA reads as TGCGCCAGCAGCTTTGAAGGTAGAAAAGAGACCCAGTACTTC.

The CDR3 spells CASSPFPTGGFREQYF. In nucleotides, the CDR3 is TGTGCCAGTAGTCCCTTCCCGACAGGCGGCTTTAGGGAGCAGTACTTC. The chain uses TRBV19 and TRBJ2-7; a possible D gene is TRBD1 (6 bases). This CDR3 is built from 16 residues. The germline CDR1 and CDR2 sequences are LNHDA and SQIVND (reference sequence). V lost 5 bases to trimming and J lost 7 bases, with 24 bases between them.

The V gene is TRBV9, the J gene TRBJ2-1; D not resolved. Trimming took off 6 bases at V and 2 bases at J, with 18 bases between the two ends. From germline, CDR1 is SGDLS and CDR2 YYNGEE. CDR3 length: 16 amino acids. CDR3 sequence (DNA): TGTGCCAGCACCCCAGATGGTTGGGGAACCTACAATGAGCAGTTCTTC. Translated: CASTPDGWGTYNEQFF.

CDR3 in amino acids: CASSPQGLGEKLFF. The DNA for the CDR3 is TGCGCCAGCAGCCCACAGGGCCTTGGGGAAAAACTGTTTTTT. The chain joins TRBV5-1 to TRBJ1-4; D might be TRBD1 (6 bases). Trimming took off 4 bases at V and 8 bases at J, with 15 bases between the two ends. The CDR3 loop spans 14 amino acids. Germline loops: CDR1 SGHRS, CDR2 YFSETQ. Based on the CDR3 plus reference TRBV5-1 and TRBJ1-4, the full variable domain is KAGVTQTPRYLIKTRGQQVTLSCSPISGHRSVSWYQQTPGQGLQFLFEYFSETQRNKGNFPGRFSGRQFSNSRSEMNVSTLELGDSALYLCASSPQGLGEKLFFGSGTQLSVL.

This sequence joins TRBV2 and TRBJ1-1, with D perhaps matching TRBD1 (6 bases). CDR1 is SNHLY, CDR2 FYNNEI, per germline. Between the trimmed V and J ends, which lost 4 bases and 0 bases, there was a span of 9 bases. The CDR3 totals 14 residues. The CDR3 nucleotides read TGTGCCAGCAGTGCTAGGACAGTGAACACTGAAGCTTTCTTT. Its protein is CASSARTVNTEAFF.

J is TRBJ2-6 and V is TRBV5-4; D not resolved. Per the germline V gene, CDR1 is SGHNT and CDR2 is YYREEE (reference sequence). The CDR3 totals 15 residues. The germline V and J ends were trimmed by 0 bases and 2 bases, with 6 bases remaining between them. The CDR3: CASSLGRTGANVLTF. The CDR3 DNA reads as TGTGCCAGCAGCTTGGGGAGAACTGGGGCCAACGTCCTGACTTTC.

This clone was seen once. The chain recombines TRBV11-2 with TRBJ2-7; D perhaps matches TRBD2 (6 bases). In germline, CDR1 is SGHAT, CDR2 FQNNGV. This CDR3 has 14 residues. Trimming took 1 base from V and 7 from J, leaving 14 bases between them. The CDR3 spells CASSLAGAPLEQYF. CDR3 nucleotide sequence: TGTGCCAGCAGCTTAGCGGGAGCACCCCTGGAGCAGTACTTC. The variable domain in full, with the rest retrieved from reference TRBV11-2 and TRBJ2-7, is EAGVAQSPRYKIIEKRQSVAFWCNPISGHATLYWYQQILGQGPKLLIQFQNNGVVDDSQLPKDRFSAERLKGVDSTLKIQPAKLEDSAVYLCASSLAGAPLEQYFGPGTRLTVT.

The chain has TRBV5-1 and TRBJ1-4; D not resolved. V gave up 7 bases and J gave up 8 bases, with 15 bases separating them. The germline V gene encodes CDR1 SGHRS and CDR2 YFSETQ. This CDR3 is 13 amino acids long. The CDR3, as DNA: TGCGCCAGCTGCCGGACCGCCGGGGAAAAACTGTTTTTT. Translation: CASCRTAGEKLFF. The complete variable domain, with remaining parts taken from reference TRBV5-1 and TRBJ1-4, reads KAGVTQTPRYLIKTRGQQVTLSCSPISGHRSVSWYQQTPGQGLQFLFEYFSETQRNKGNFPGRFSGRQFSNSRSEMNVSTLELGDSALYLCASCRTAGEKLFFGSGTQLSVL.

Of note for this clone: This sample also contains other DNA sequences that code for the same CDR3. Written as DNA, the CDR3 is TGTGCCAGCAGTTACTCTCTCCTAGCCAAAAACATTCAGTACTTC. Translating gives CASSYSLLAKNIQYF. This chain connects TRBV6-5 to TRBJ2-4; the D is unclear. The germline CDR1 and CDR2 sequences are MNHEY and SVGAGI. The CDR3 consists of 15 residues. V lost 0 bases and J lost 0, with 6 bases in between.

Worth noting for this clone: Different DNA sequences within this sample yield the same CDR3. The rearrangement uses TRBV2 and TRBJ2-3; 9 bases are a match to TRBD1. Germline CDR1 SNHLY, CDR2 FYNNEI. This CDR3 region has 14 residues. V lost 6 bases to trimming and J lost 1 base; unmatched junction nucleotides: 2. The CDR3 bases are TGTGCCAGCAGCCGGGACAGGGGCACAGATACGCAGTATTTT. Translation: CASSRDRGTDTQYF. Variable domain in full (rest from reference TRBV2 and TRBJ2-3): EPEVTQTPSHQVTQMGQEVILRCVPISNHLYFYWYRQILGQKVEFLVSFYNNEISEKSEIFDDQFSVERPDGSNFTLKIRSTKLEDSAMYFCASSRDRGTDTQYFGPGTRLTVL.

CDR3 coding DNA: TGTGCCAGCAGTCGGGGACCGGAAAAGTACACCGGGGAGCTGTTTTTT. The encoded protein is CASSRGPEKYTGELFF. V is TRBV27 and J is TRBJ2-2; either TRBD1 or TRBD2 may fit D (5 bases each). The CDR3 is 16 amino acids. Germline CDR1 and CDR2: MNHEY and SMNVEV (reference sequence). V gave up 5 bases and J gave up 3 bases, with 16 bases separating them.

The V call is TRBV6-5, the J call TRBJ2-7; D may be TRBD1 or TRBD2 (6 bases each). This CDR3 is 13 amino acids long. Germline V gene lookup returns CDR1 MNHEY and CDR2 SVGAGI. Trimming left V 10 bases short and J 2 bases short, with 15 bases between. The CDR3 nucleotides are TGTGCCACCTCCCGGGGGCATACCTACGAGCAGTACTTC. Protein sequence: CATSRGHTYEQYF.

The chain links TRBV5-1 to TRBJ2-7; 9 nucleotides align to TRBD2. Germline CDR1 SGHRS, CDR2 YFSETQ. This CDR3 is 15 amino acids long. Losses at the gene ends were 3 bases for V and 6 bases for J; bases not matched to a gene: 10. CDR3 amino acids: CASSSEGTSFFEQYF. The CDR3 DNA reads as TGCGCCAGCAGCTCGGAGGGGACTAGCTTCTTCGAGCAGTACTTC.

V gene TRBV5-1 combines with J gene TRBJ2-5, with TRBD2 matching 7 bases. This CDR3 is 15 amino acids long. CDR1 is SGHRS, CDR2 YFSETQ, per germline. The junction had 5 bases not matched to a gene; V was cut back by 0 bases and J by 3 bases. This CDR3 reads CASSLASLAEETQYF. The CDR3 region has the DNA TGCGCCAGCAGCTTGGCCTCTCTAGCGGAAGAGACCCAGTACTTC. The whole variable domain, remainder taken from reference TRBV5-1 and TRBJ2-5, is KAGVTQTPRYLIKTRGQQVTLSCSPISGHRSVSWYQQTPGQGLQFLFEYFSETQRNKGNFPGRFSGRQFSNSRSEMNVSTLELGDSALYLCASSLASLAEETQYFGPGTRLLVL.

The table lists this clone with a count of one. The gene calls are TRBV10-2 and TRBJ2-1; 9 nucleotides line up with TRBD2. Trimming removed 11 bases from V and 0 bases from J; junction bases left unmatched: 14. The CDR3 has 17 residues. The V gene's germline CDR1 is WSHSY and CDR2 SAAADI. The CDR3 nucleotides read TGCGCCTGTGTACGGACTAGCGATCGTGGCTCCTACAATGAGCAGTTCTTC. Its protein product is CACVRTSDRGSYNEQFF.

The chain employs TRBV28 and TRBJ2-1; the D is unclear. Trimming stripped 1 base from V and 10 bases from J, with 14 bases between. The CDR3 contains 14 residues. Per the germline V gene, CDR1 is MDHEN and CDR2 is SYDVKM. The CDR3 is CASSLSFSVREQFF. The CDR3 bases are TGTGCCAGCAGTTTATCCTTTAGTGTGAGGGAGCAGTTCTTC.

As concerns this clone: Other nucleotide sequences in the sample specify the same CDR3. The gene calls are TRBV10-3 and TRBJ2-7, with unresolved D. Between the trimmed V and J ends, which lost 2 bases and 3 bases, there was a span of 2 bases. CDR1 is ENHRY and CDR2 is SYGVKD in the germline V gene. The CDR3 is made up of 11 amino acids. CDR3 bases: TGTGCCATCAGTGAGGGCTACGAGCAGTACTTC. Residues: CAISEGYEQYF.

The chain is built from TRBV19 and TRBJ1-5; D possibly corresponds to TRBD1 (6 bases). Trimming stripped 5 bases from V and 1 base from J, with 12 bases between. The CDR3 is 15 amino acids. Germline CDR1 LNHDA, CDR2 SQIVND (reference sequence). CDR3 coding DNA: TGTGCCAGTAGTGGGGGGCGACTGAGCAATCAGCCCCAGCATTTT. As protein: CASSGGRLSNQPQHF.

The V and J genes are TRBV2 and TRBJ2-3; 15 bases agree with TRBD2. Germline-derived CDR1 and CDR2 are SNHLY and FYNNEI. This CDR3 comprises 20 residues. V was clipped by 2 bases and J by 2 bases; unmatched bases: 11. The CDR3 region has the DNA TGTGCCAGCAGTGAACTTCGGACTAGCGGGAGGGCCATCGTCACAGATACGCAGTATTTT. It translates to CASSELRTSGRAIVTDTQYF.

V and J are TRBV6-1 and TRBJ2-7, with 8 nucleotides matching TRBD1. V trimming: 7 bases; J trimming: 3 bases; junction bases outside the gene matches: 5. The CDR3 is 13 amino acids. The germline CDR1 and CDR2 sequences are MNHNS and SASEGT. The CDR3 spells CASNLGQGYEQYF. For the CDR3, the DNA is TGTGCCAGCAACCTAGGACAGGGCTACGAGCAGTACTTC.

This clone was counted once. The chain recombines TRBV19 with TRBJ2-1, with 13 bases identical to TRBD2. From germline, CDR1 is LNHDA and CDR2 SQIVND (reference sequence). J was trimmed by 9 bases and V by 6 bases; bases with no gene match: 8. The CDR3 is 15 amino acids. CDR3 amino acids: CASRSPGLAGSEQFF. For the CDR3, the DNA is TGTGCCAGTAGATCACCGGGACTAGCGGGAAGTGAGCAGTTCTTC. The variable domain in full, with the rest retrieved from reference TRBV19 and TRBJ2-1, is DGGITQSPKYLFRKEGQNVTLSCEQNLNHDAMYWYRQDPGQGLRLIYYSQIVNDFQKGDIAEGYSVSREKKESFPLTVTSAQKNPTAFYLCASRSPGLAGSEQFFGPGTRLTVL.

The chain is built from TRBV5-1 and TRBJ1-1; D perhaps matches TRBD1 (5 bases). Germline V gene sequence: CDR1 SGHRS, CDR2 YFSETQ. V lost 5 bases and J lost 1, with 12 bases in between. The CDR3 covers 14 residues. In nucleotides, the CDR3 is TGCGCCAGCAGTGGAGGGGCGGGGAACACTGAAGCTTTCTTT. Its translation: CASSGGAGNTEAFF.

About this clone: This sample also contains other DNA sequences that code for the same CDR3. This chain uses TRBV4-3 with TRBJ2-7; 7 nucleotides match TRBD1. Germline V gene data show CDR1 as LGHNA and CDR2 as YSLEER. CDR3 length equals 15 residues. With 0 bases clipped from V and 1 base from J, the junction kept 3 bases outside the gene matches. CDR3 nucleotide sequence: TGCGCCAGCAGCCAAGAGTCCAGGGGGTCCTACGAGCAGTACTTC. This gives the protein CASSQESRGSYEQYF.

This chain links TRBV28 with TRBJ2-1; D not resolved. The CDR3 consists of 11 residues. Trimming stripped 7 bases from V and 8 bases from J, with 9 bases between. Germline V gene lookup returns CDR1 MDHEN and CDR2 SYDVKM. The CDR3 region is CASKALDEQFF. The CDR3 bases are TGTGCCAGCAAAGCGCTCGATGAGCAGTTCTTC.